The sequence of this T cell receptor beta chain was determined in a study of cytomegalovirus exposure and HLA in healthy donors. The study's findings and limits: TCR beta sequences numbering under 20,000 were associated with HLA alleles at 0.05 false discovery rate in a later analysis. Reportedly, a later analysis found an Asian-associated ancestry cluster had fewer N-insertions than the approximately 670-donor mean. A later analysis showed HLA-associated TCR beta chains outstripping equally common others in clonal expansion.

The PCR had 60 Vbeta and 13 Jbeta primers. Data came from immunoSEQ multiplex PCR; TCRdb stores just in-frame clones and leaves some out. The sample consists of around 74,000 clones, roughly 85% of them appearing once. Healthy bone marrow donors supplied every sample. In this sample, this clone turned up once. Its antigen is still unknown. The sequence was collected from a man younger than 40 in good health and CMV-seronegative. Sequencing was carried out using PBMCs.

The CDR3 nucleotides read TGCGCCAGCAGCCAAGCCGGGACAGGGAACACTGAAGCTTTCTTT. Translation gives CASSQAGTGNTEAFF. V usage is TRBV4-1 and J usage is TRBJ1-1; 8 positions match TRBD1. V gave up 1 base and J gave up 1 base; unmatched junction bases: 2. Germline V CDR1 and CDR2: MGHRA, YSYEKL. The CDR3 loop spans 15 amino acids.